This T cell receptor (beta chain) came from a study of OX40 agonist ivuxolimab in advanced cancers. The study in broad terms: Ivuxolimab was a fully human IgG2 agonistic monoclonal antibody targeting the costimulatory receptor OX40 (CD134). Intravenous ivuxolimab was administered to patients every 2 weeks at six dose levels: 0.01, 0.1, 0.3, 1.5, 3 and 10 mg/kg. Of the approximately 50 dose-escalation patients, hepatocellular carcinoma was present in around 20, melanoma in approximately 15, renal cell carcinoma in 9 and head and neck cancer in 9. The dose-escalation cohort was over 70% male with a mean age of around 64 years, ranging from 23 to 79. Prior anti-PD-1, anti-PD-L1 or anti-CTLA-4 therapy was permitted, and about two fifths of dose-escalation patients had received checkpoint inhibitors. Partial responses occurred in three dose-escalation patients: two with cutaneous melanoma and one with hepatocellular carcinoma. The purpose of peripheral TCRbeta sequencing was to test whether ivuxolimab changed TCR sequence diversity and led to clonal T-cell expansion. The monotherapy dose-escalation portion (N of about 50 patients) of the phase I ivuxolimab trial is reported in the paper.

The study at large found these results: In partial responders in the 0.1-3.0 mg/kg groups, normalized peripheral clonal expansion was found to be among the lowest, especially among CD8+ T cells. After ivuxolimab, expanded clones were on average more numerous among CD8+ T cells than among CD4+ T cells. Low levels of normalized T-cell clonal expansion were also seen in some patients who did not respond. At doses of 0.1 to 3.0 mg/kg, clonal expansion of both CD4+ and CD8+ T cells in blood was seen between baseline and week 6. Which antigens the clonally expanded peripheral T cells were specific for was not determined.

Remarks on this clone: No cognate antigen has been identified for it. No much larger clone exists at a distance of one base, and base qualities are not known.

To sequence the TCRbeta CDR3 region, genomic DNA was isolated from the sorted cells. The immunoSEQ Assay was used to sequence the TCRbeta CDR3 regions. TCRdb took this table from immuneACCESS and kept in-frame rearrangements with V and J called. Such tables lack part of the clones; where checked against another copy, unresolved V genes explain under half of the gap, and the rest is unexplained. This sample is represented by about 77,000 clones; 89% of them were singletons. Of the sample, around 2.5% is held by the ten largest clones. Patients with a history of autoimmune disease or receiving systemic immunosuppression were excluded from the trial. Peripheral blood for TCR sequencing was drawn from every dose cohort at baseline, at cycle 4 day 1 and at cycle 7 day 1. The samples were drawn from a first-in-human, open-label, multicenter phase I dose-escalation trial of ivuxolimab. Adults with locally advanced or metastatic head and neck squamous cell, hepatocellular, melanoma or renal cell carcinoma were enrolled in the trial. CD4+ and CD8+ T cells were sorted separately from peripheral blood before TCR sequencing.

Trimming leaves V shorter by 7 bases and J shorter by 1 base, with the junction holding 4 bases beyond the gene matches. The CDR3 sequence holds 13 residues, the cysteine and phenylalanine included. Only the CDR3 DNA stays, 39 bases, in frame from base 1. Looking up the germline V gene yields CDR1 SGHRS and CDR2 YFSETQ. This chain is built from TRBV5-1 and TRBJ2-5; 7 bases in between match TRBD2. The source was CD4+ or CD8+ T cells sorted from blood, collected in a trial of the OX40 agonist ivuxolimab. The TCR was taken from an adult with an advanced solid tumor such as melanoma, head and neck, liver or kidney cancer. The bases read TGCGCCAGCGGGAGCGGGGCCCAAGAGACCCAGTACTTC. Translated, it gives CASGSGAQETQYF.